The 15 T cell receptor beta chains reported below all come from one sample, sequenced in a study of blood T cell repertoires in COVID-19. The protocol was immunoSEQ multiplex PCR, while the TCRdb copy is restricted to in-frame clones and leaves out a portion. The sample consists of under 250,000 clones, 90% to 95% of them appearing once. The sequencing input was peripheral blood. Every receptor here comes from a man aged 30 to 45 with acute or convalescent COVID-19.

J is TRBJ1-6 and V is TRBV6-5; D ambiguous. The CDR3 totals 14 residues. Looked up from germline, CDR1 is MNHEY and CDR2 is SVGAGI. The ends were cut back, 2 bases at V and 8 bases at J, with 10 bases in the middle. The CDR3 reads CASSYGGKDSPLHF. The CDR3 DNA sequence: TGTGCCAGCAGTTACGGAGGAAAAGATTCACCCCTCCACTTT.

This chain joins TRBV30 and TRBJ1-5; D unclear. Germline V gene data show CDR1 as GTSNPN and CDR2 as SVGIG (reference sequence). V was shortened by 2 bases and J by 5 bases, with 10 bases between the two germline ends. CDR3 length equals 13 residues. The CDR3 is CAWSHNADQPQHF. Here the CDR3 DNA reads TGTGCCTGGAGTCACAATGCAGATCAGCCCCAGCATTTT.

The sample holds a few counts of this clone. The V and J genes are TRBV6-5 and TRBJ1-5; no clear D gene. The CDR3 contains 14 residues. Per germline, CDR1 MNHEY and CDR2 SVGAGI. V was shortened by 6 bases and J by 2 bases, with 11 bases between the two germline ends. The CDR3 nucleotides read TGTGCCAGCAGGGACTACCTGGGCAATCAGCCCCAGCATTTT. It encodes CASRDYLGNQPQHF.

CDR3 in amino acids: CASSEVVRAGGQPQHF. For the CDR3, the DNA is TGTGCCAGCAGTGAAGTTGTAAGGGCAGGAGGTCAGCCCCAGCATTTT. The chain employs TRBV6-1 and TRBJ1-5; D is unclear. The germline CDR1 and CDR2 sequences are MNHNS and SASEGT. V was shortened by 1 base and J by 6 bases, with 16 bases between the two germline ends. The CDR3 spans 16 residues.

The chain is built from TRBV6-2 or TRBV6-3 and TRBJ1-5; D possibly corresponds to TRBD1 (5 bases). Trimming stripped 5 bases from V and 6 bases from J, with 14 bases between. The CDR3 is 14 amino acids. CDR1 and CDR2 (germline): MNHEY, SVGEGT. The CDR3 is CASSRLGGTQPQHF. CDR3 in DNA: TGTGCCAGCAGTCGCCTCGGGGGGACTCAGCCCCAGCATTTT.

The genes are TRBV19 and TRBJ1-1, with D possibly matching TRBD1 (6 bases). The CDR3 length is 15 residues. Between the trimmed V and J ends, which lost 6 bases and 5 bases, there was a span of 19 bases. In germline, CDR1 is LNHDA, CDR2 SQIVND (reference sequence). The CDR3 reads CASRRGLRGRTEAFF. The DNA of the CDR3 is TGTGCCAGTAGGAGGGGATTGAGGGGGAGAACTGAAGCTTTCTTT. The whole variable domain, remainder taken from reference TRBV19 and TRBJ1-1, is DGGITQSPKYLFRKEGQNVTLSCEQNLNHDAMYWYRQDPGQGLRLIYYSQIVNDFQKGDIAEGYSVSREKKESFPLTVTSAQKNPTAFYLCASRRGLRGRTEAFFGQGTRLTVV.

The V gene is TRBV23-1, the J gene TRBJ2-3, with TRBD2 identical over 7 bases. TRBV23-1 carries the ORF label, with uncertain function. The length of the CDR3 is 15 residues. J was trimmed by 1 base and V by 3 bases; bases with no gene match: 4. This CDR3 reads CASSHLRECTDTQYF. DNA for the CDR3: TGCGCCAGCAGTCATTTGCGGGAGTGCACAGATACGCAGTATTTT.

V usage is TRBV30 and J usage is TRBJ1-2; D gene unclear. Trimming left V 0 bases short and J 6 bases short, with 14 bases between. The CDR3 is 14 amino acids. CDR1 is GTSNPN, CDR2 SVGIG, per germline (reference sequence). For the CDR3, the DNA is TGTGCCTGGAGTGTGGGCGGAGGGCCCCATGGCTACACCTTC. Protein sequence: CAWSVGGGPHGYTF.

For the CDR3, the DNA is TGCGCCAGCAGCTTGGGTGCTGTTAGGGGCCTTGGGTCGACTGGGGCCAACGTCCTGACTTTC. The encoded protein is CASSLGAVRGLGSTGANVLTF. V is TRBV5-1 and J is TRBJ2-6; a possible D gene is TRBD1 (5 bases). Trimming took 0 bases from V and 2 from J, leaving 24 bases between them. This CDR3 spans 21 amino acids. From germline, CDR1 is SGHRS and CDR2 YFSETQ.

This clone was seen more than once but under ten times. This chain links TRBV28 with TRBJ1-5; D is ambiguous. Germline CDR1 reads MDHEN; CDR2 reads SYDVKM. The CDR3 has 13 amino acids. V lost 6 bases to trimming and J lost 4 bases, with 10 bases between them. The CDR3 DNA reads as TGTGCCAGCAGACGGTCTTTAAATCAGCCCCAGCATTTT. This translates into CASRRSLNQPQHF.

CDR3 bases: TGCGCCAGCAGCTTGGACGGGAGAAGTGGGGGGAGGAGCACAGATACGCAGTATTTT. Translation gives CASSLDGRSGGRSTDTQYF. The chain uses TRBV5-1 and TRBJ2-3; perhaps TRBD2 as D (6 bases). V shed 0 bases and J shed 0 bases, with 20 bases lying between them. CDR1 is SGHRS, CDR2 YFSETQ, per germline. The CDR3 extends over 19 amino acids.

This clone was observed at least ten times. This chain connects TRBV18 to TRBJ1-2, with unresolved D. Germline V lookup: CDR1 KGHSH, CDR2 LQKENI. The V and J ends lost 1 base and 0 bases respectively, with 12 bases between them. This CDR3 region has 16 residues. Here the CDR3 reads CASSPRASGPNYGYTF. In DNA, the CDR3 is TGTGCCAGCTCACCACGGGCCAGCGGACCTAACTATGGCTACACCTTC. Full variable domain (missing parts from reference TRBV18 and TRBJ1-2): NAGVMQNPRHLVRRRGQEARLRCSPMKGHSHVYWYRQLPEEGLKFMVYLQKENIIDESGMPKERFSAEFPKEGPSILRIQQVVRGDSAAYFCASSPRASGPNYGYTFGSGTRLTVV.

This sequence joins TRBV18 and TRBJ1-2; tentatively, D is TRBD1 (6 bases). The germline V gene encodes CDR1 KGHSH and CDR2 LQKENI. This CDR3 has 15 residues. Trimming pared 3 bases from V and 2 bases from J, leaving 13 bases between. CDR3 residues: CASSPLQGVNYGYTF. In DNA form, the CDR3 reads TGTGCCAGCTCACCGTTACAGGGAGTCAACTATGGCTACACCTTC. Together with reference TRBV18 and TRBJ1-2, the CDR3 gives the full variable domain: NAGVMQNPRHLVRRRGQEARLRCSPMKGHSHVYWYRQLPEEGLKFMVYLQKENIIDESGMPKERFSAEFPKEGPSILRIQQVVRGDSAAYFCASSPLQGVNYGYTFGSGTRLTVV.

The V gene is TRBV6-6, the J gene TRBJ2-1, with TRBD1 identical over 10 bases. The germline V gene has CDR1 MNHNY and CDR2 SVGAGI (reference sequence). The CDR3 contains 16 residues. With 2 bases clipped from V and 7 bases from J, the junction kept 8 bases outside the gene matches. The CDR3 region has the DNA TGTGCCAGCAGTTACAGACAAGGACAGGGGGGGAATGAGCAGTTCTTC. This gives the protein CASSYRQGQGGNEQFF.

The V call is TRBV30, the J call TRBJ1-6; no reliable D call. V shed 0 bases and J shed 9 bases, with 6 bases lying between them. This CDR3 has 12 residues. Germline assignment: CDR1 GTSNPN and CDR2 SVGIG (reference sequence). The CDR3 loop is CAWSVRGSPLHF. DNA of the CDR3: TGTGCCTGGAGTGTACGCGGTTCACCCCTCCACTTT. Full variable domain (outside the CDR3, taken from reference TRBV30 and TRBJ1-6): SQTIHQWPATLVQPVGSPLSLECTVEGTSNPNLYWYRQAAGRGLQLLFYSVGIGQISSEVPQNLSASRPQDRQFILSSKKLLLSDSGFYLCAWSVRGSPLHFGNGTRLTVT.